Below are 30 T cell receptor beta chains sequenced from a single sample in a study of PD-1 blockade in classical Hodgkin lymphoma. Every patient had relapsed following autologous stem cell transplantation, and cohorts differed in brentuximab vedotin exposure. Libraries were prepared by immunoSEQ multiplex PCR; TCRdb keeps only in-frame clonotypes and omits some of them. The sample contains roughly 150,000 clones, just under 80% of which appear only once. This specimen was peripheral blood mononuclear cells (PBMCs), taken before the second cycle of nivolumab. The receptors shown here come from a human donor with classical Hodgkin lymphoma.

A remark on this clone: At the DNA level, this CDR3 is encoded by other sequences in the same sample as well. The chain joins TRBV18 to TRBJ2-7; 9 positions agree with TRBD1. J lost 4 bases, V lost 0 bases, and 4 bases had no gene match. In germline, CDR1 is KGHSH, CDR2 LQKENI. The CDR3 length is 15 residues. CDR3 sequence: CASSPPGQGGYEQYF. In DNA form, the CDR3 reads TGTGCCAGCTCACCACCGGGACAGGGTGGGTACGAGCAGTACTTC.

This clone occurred a few times. The chain joins TRBV6-5 to TRBJ2-7; D might be TRBD1 or TRBD2, each matching 5 bases. CDR1 is MNHEY, CDR2 SVGAGI, per germline. The CDR3 is 14 amino acids. Deletions cut 0 bases from V and 2 bases from J, with 8 bases between. In DNA form, the CDR3 reads TGTGCCAGCAGTTACTCGGGACCCACCTACGAGCAGTACTTC. It yields the protein CASSYSGPTYEQYF.

The gene calls are TRBV9 and TRBJ2-1, with 7 bases fitting TRBD1. V lost 2 bases and J lost 4; bases outside the gene matches: 12. Germline lookup yields CDR1 SGDLS and CDR2 YYNGEE. The CDR3 spans 17 residues. CDR3 bases: TGTGCCAGCAGCGTCTTGCGAACAGGGGAGACTTACAATGAGCAGTTCTTC. It is translated as CASSVLRTGETYNEQFF.

The chain has TRBV19 and TRBJ2-5; 14 nucleotides match TRBD2. The V gene's germline CDR1 is LNHDA and CDR2 SQIVND (reference sequence). V dropped 4 bases and J dropped 5; count of bases not matched to a gene: 3. The length of the CDR3 is 15 residues. CDR3 nucleotide sequence: TGTGCCAGTAGTACTGGGACTAGCGGGGGTGAGACCCAGTACTTC. Its translation: CASSTGTSGGETQYF. Based on the CDR3 plus reference TRBV19 and TRBJ2-5, the full variable domain is DGGITQSPKYLFRKEGQNVTLSCEQNLNHDAMYWYRQDPGQGLRLIYYSQIVNDFQKGDIAEGYSVSREKKESFPLTVTSAQKNPTAFYLCASSTGTSGGETQYFGPGTRLLVL.

The CDR3 nucleotides read TGTGCCAGCAGCTTGGGCCCGTACAATGAGCAGTTCTTC. Translating gives CASSLGPYNEQFF. V gene TRBV5-4 combines with J gene TRBJ2-1; no definite D call. Trimming pared 0 bases from V and 4 bases from J, leaving 5 bases between. CDR3 length: 13 amino acids. Germline V gives CDR1 SGHNT, CDR2 YYREEE (reference sequence).

This rearrangement joins TRBV2 to TRBJ1-4, with D possibly matching TRBD1 (5 bases). CDR1 SNHLY and CDR2 FYNNEI come from the germline V gene. The CDR3 is 14 amino acids. The ends were cut back, 7 bases at V and 4 bases at J, with 13 bases in the middle. In DNA, the CDR3 is TGTGCCAGCAAAGCGGGGGGGTATAATGAAAAACTGTTTTTT. Protein: CASKAGGYNEKLFF.

The chain is built from TRBV7-6 and TRBJ2-7, with D perhaps matching TRBD2 (6 bases). Germline V CDR1 and CDR2: SGHVS, FNYEAQ. The V end was cut by 2 bases, the J end by 2 bases, with 16 bases between. The CDR3 extends over 16 amino acids. CDR3 region: CASSLFPSSAAYEQYF. Written as DNA, the CDR3 is TGTGCCAGCAGCTTATTTCCGTCTAGCGCGGCCTACGAGCAGTACTTC.

This chain links TRBV11-2 with TRBJ1-1; D may be TRBD1 (5 bases). This CDR3 region has 15 residues. The germline V gene has CDR1 SGHAT and CDR2 FQNNGV. Trimming removed 0 bases at V and 5 bases at J, with 13 bases between. The CDR3 nucleotides are TGTGCCAGCAGCTTAGATTGGGGGAGTGGGACTGAAGCTTTCTTT. This sequence encodes CASSLDWGSGTEAFF. Combining the CDR3 with reference TRBV11-2 and TRBJ1-1 gives the whole variable domain EAGVAQSPRYKIIEKRQSVAFWCNPISGHATLYWYQQILGQGPKLLIQFQNNGVVDDSQLPKDRFSAERLKGVDSTLKIQPAKLEDSAVYLCASSLDWGSGTEAFFGQGTRLTVV.

The chain combines TRBV25-1 with TRBJ2-4; D may be TRBD1 (6 bases). Germline V gene lookup returns CDR1 MGHDK and CDR2 SYGVNS. This CDR3 spans 15 amino acids. Between the trimmed V and J ends, which lost 1 base and 4 bases, there was a span of 11 bases. Here the CDR3 reads CASSESAGAKNIQYF. CDR3 DNA sequence: TGTGCCAGCAGTGAATCGGCAGGGGCAAAAAACATTCAGTACTTC.

This clone appeared a few times. The chain is built from TRBV25-1 and TRBJ2-3; TRBD2 is a possible D gene (5 bases). Germline assignment: CDR1 MGHDK and CDR2 SYGVNS. The V gene lost 1 base and the J gene lost 3 bases, with 8 bases spanning the gap. CDR3 length equals 14 residues. DNA for the CDR3: TGTGCCAGCAGTGAATGGCCGGGAACAGATACGCAGTATTTT. Translating it yields CASSEWPGTDTQYF.

The chain carries TRBV27 and TRBJ2-7; the D is unclear. Germline CDR1 MNHEY, CDR2 SMNVEV (reference sequence). The CDR3 is 15 residues long. Trimming took 3 bases from V and 0 from J, leaving 12 bases between them. In DNA form, the CDR3 reads TGTGCCAGCAGTTTTGAGTTTACTGGCTCCTACGAGCAGTACTTC. This sequence encodes CASSFEFTGSYEQYF.

The chain has TRBV6-6 and TRBJ2-7, with a possible D match to TRBD1 (5 bases). CDR1 and CDR2 from the germline V gene are MNHNY and SVGAGI (reference sequence). The CDR3 is made up of 12 amino acids. With 0 bases removed from V and 6 bases from J, the gap between germline ends came to 6 bases. CDR3 region: CASSYSGVEQYF. The CDR3 DNA reads TGTGCCAGCAGTTACTCAGGGGTCGAGCAGTACTTC.

As concerns this clone: Within the sample, other DNA sequences also encode this same CDR3. This chain uses TRBV7-2 with TRBJ2-1, with 11 bases identical to TRBD2. Germline CDR1 reads SGHTA; CDR2 reads FQGNSA. The CDR3 is made up of 16 amino acids. V was clipped by 1 base and J by 5 bases; unmatched bases: 4. The CDR3: CASSLVSTSGNNEQFF. The CDR3 DNA follows: TGTGCCAGCAGCTTAGTGTCGACTAGCGGGAACAATGAGCAGTTCTTC.

The gene calls are TRBV6-5 and TRBJ1-1; TRBD1 aligns across 8 bases. V gave up 7 bases and J gave up 3 bases; unmatched junction bases: 10. The germline gives CDR1 MNHEY, CDR2 SVGAGI. This CDR3 is built from 15 residues. The CDR3 DNA reads as TGTGCCAGCATCAGAGACAGGGGTGGGGACACTGAAGCTTTCTTT. Translation: CASIRDRGGDTEAFF.

CDR3 DNA sequence: TGTGCCAGCCGTCGGATCTACGAGCAGTACTTC. Translation gives CASRRIYEQYF. The V and J genes are TRBV6-5 and TRBJ2-7; D ambiguous. Trimming shortened V by 8 bases and J by 3 bases, and 8 bases separated the two germline ends. The CDR3 is made up of 11 amino acids. Germline V gene lookup returns CDR1 MNHEY and CDR2 SVGAGI.

This chain joins TRBV5-6 and TRBJ2-5; D is ambiguous. The germline V gene encodes CDR1 SGHDT and CDR2 YYEEEE. Between the trimmed V and J ends, which lost 0 bases and 5 bases, there was a span of 2 bases. This CDR3 spans 11 amino acids. CDR3 protein: CASSLDETQYF. The CDR3 DNA sequence: TGTGCCAGCAGCTTGGACGAGACCCAGTACTTC.

The V call is TRBV7-2, the J call TRBJ2-1, with 10 bases that match TRBD2. Germline-derived CDR1 and CDR2 are SGHTA and FQGNSA. V lost 2 bases and J lost 8; bases outside the gene matches: 9. CDR3 size: 16 residues. The CDR3 region is CASSLRASGSFYEQFF. CDR3 DNA: TGTGCCAGCAGCTTAAGGGCTAGCGGGAGTTTCTATGAGCAGTTCTTC. The full variable domain, completed using reference TRBV7-2 and TRBJ2-1, is GAGVSQSPSNKVTEKGKDVELRCDPISGHTALYWYRQSLGQGLEFLIYFQGNSAPDKSGLPSDRFSAERTGGSVSTLTIQRTQQEDSAVYLCASSLRASGSFYEQFFGPGTRLTVL.

V and J are TRBV7-2 and TRBJ2-7, with 11 nucleotides matching TRBD2. Germline assignment: CDR1 SGHTA and CDR2 FQGNSA. There are 17 residues in the CDR3. V lost 5 bases and J lost 2; bases outside the gene matches: 11. The CDR3 here is CASSPRLAGSAPYEQYF. CDR3 bases: TGTGCCAGCAGCCCCCGACTAGCGGGGTCGGCCCCCTACGAGCAGTACTTC.

This clone was picked up a small number of times. The CDR3 DNA reads as TGTGCCAGCACCGATCGCTACGAGCAGTACTTC. Translating gives CASTDRYEQYF. The chain uses TRBV6-5 and TRBJ2-7, with unresolved D. V lost 7 bases and J 3 bases, leaving 7 bases between the germline ends. The CDR3 is 11 amino acids. From germline, CDR1 is MNHEY and CDR2 SVGAGI.

The V call is TRBV7-9, the J call TRBJ1-2; weak D call: TRBD1 (5 bases). With 5 bases removed from V and 2 bases from J, the gap between germline ends came to 12 bases. This CDR3 has 14 amino acids. CDR1 and CDR2 (germline): SEHNR, FQNEAQ (reference sequence). The CDR3 nucleotides are TGTGCCAGCAGCCGGACCAACAGGAACTATGGCTACACCTTC. Amino acids: CASSRTNRNYGYTF.

The chain is built from TRBV30 and TRBJ2-5; D may be TRBD1 or TRBD2 (5 bases each). Trimming pared 2 bases from V and 1 base from J, leaving 11 bases between. Germline V gene sequence: CDR1 GTSNPN, CDR2 SVGIG (reference sequence). CDR3 length: 14 amino acids. CDR3 loop: CAWSWGGLQETQYF. The CDR3 bases are TGTGCCTGGAGTTGGGGCGGGCTCCAAGAGACCCAGTACTTC.

This clone was detected only a few times. The rearrangement joins TRBV7-3 to TRBJ1-1, with TRBD1 as a possible D gene (5 bases). Between the trimmed V and J ends, which lost 5 bases and 1 base, there was a span of 8 bases. The germline CDR1 and CDR2 sequences are SGHTA and FQGTGA. The CDR3 covers 13 residues. CDR3 bases: TGTGCCAGCAGCCCCGGGGGGAACACTGAAGCTTTCTTT. It yields the protein CASSPGGNTEAFF.

The genes are TRBV5-1 and TRBJ2-5, with TRBD1 as a possible D gene (6 bases). Trimming cost V 1 base and J 4 bases, with 11 bases left between them. The CDR3 is made up of 14 amino acids. Germline CDR1 is SGHRS and CDR2 is YFSETQ. CDR3: CASSLLAGVETQYF. Here the CDR3 DNA reads TGCGCCAGCAGCTTGTTGGCAGGGGTAGAGACCCAGTACTTC.

As regards this clone: This is likely a read error, given that the CDR3 carries no conserved phenylalanine or tryptophan at its end. The rearrangement joins TRBV6-5 to TRBJ1-4; 7 bases are shared with TRBD1. Trimming removed 6 bases from V and 8 bases from J; junction bases left unmatched: 12. This CDR3 is 15 amino acids long. Germline assignment: CDR1 MNHEY and CDR2 SVGAGI. CDR3 nucleotides: TGTGCCAGCAGACGGACACAGGGGTTGGAAGAAAAACTGTTTCTT. It yields the protein CASRRTQGLEEKLFL.

The gene calls are TRBV29-1 and TRBJ1-1; no reliable D call. The germline V gene has CDR1 SQVTM and CDR2 ANQGSEA. This CDR3 region has 12 residues. Trimming pared 4 bases from V and 1 base from J, leaving 7 bases between. The CDR3 nucleotides read TGCAGCGTTGGTCGATGGAACACTGAAGCTTTCTTT. Amino acid sequence: CSVGRWNTEAFF.

This clone has just a few counts. The genes are TRBV28 and TRBJ2-7; the D is unclear. The germline CDR1 and CDR2 sequences are MDHEN and SYDVKM. V lost 6 bases, J lost 4 bases, and 13 bases lay in between. The CDR3 sequence is 13 residues long. CDR3 region: CASRIGPAYEQYF. The CDR3 nucleotides are TGTGCCAGCAGAATAGGGCCAGCTTACGAGCAGTACTTC.

The chain has TRBV6-1 and TRBJ2-5; TRBD1 matches 9 bases. CDR3 length equals 13 residues. V was pared by 5 bases and J by 3 bases, with 1 base of the junction left unmatched. The germline V gene encodes CDR1 MNHNS and CDR2 SASEGT. CDR3 sequence: CASSRTGEETQYF. CDR3 DNA: TGTGCCAGCAGTCGGACAGGGGAAGAGACCCAGTACTTC.

This chain connects TRBV6-5 to TRBJ1-6; D gene ambiguous. The ends were cut back, 5 bases at V and 5 bases at J, with 13 bases in the middle. The CDR3 spans 15 residues. The germline CDR1 and CDR2 sequences are MNHEY and SVGAGI. The CDR3 DNA follows: TGTGCCAGCAGTGGGTCGCCAGGTGATAATTCACCCCTCCACTTT. Its protein is CASSGSPGDNSPLHF.

This rearrangement joins TRBV6-1 to TRBJ2-2; no firm D call. Trimming stripped 2 bases from V and 4 bases from J, with 8 bases between. The CDR3 length is 14 residues. CDR1 is MNHNS, CDR2 SASEGT, per germline. The CDR3 DNA reads as TGTGCCAGCAGTGAAAAGGGCGCCACCGGGGAGCTGTTTTTT. Protein product: CASSEKGATGELFF.

On this clone itself: At one of its ends the junction is not consistent with the germline gene, which may arise from a read error. Other DNA sequences from this sample encode an identical CDR3 as well. The chain couples TRBV5-6 to TRBJ2-3, with 9 bases lining up with TRBD1. The CDR3 length is 13 residues. Germline loops: CDR1 SGHDT, CDR2 YYEEEE. The DNA for the CDR3 is TGTGCCAGCAGCCCTCCTATGGGGACAGGGAAAGTTTTT. Translated: CASSPPMGTGKVF.